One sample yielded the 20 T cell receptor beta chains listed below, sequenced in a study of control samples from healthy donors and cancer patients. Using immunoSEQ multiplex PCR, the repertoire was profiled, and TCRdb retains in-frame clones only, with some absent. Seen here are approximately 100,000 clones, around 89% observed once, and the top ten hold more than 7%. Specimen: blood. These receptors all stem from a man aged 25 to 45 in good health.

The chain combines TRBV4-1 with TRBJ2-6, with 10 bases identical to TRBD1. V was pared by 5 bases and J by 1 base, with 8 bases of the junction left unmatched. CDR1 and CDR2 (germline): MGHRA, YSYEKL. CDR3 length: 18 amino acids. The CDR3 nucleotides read TGCGCCAGCAGCTCCCGGGGACAGGGGTTGTCTGGGGCCAACGTCCTGACTTTC. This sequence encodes CASSSRGQGLSGANVLTF.

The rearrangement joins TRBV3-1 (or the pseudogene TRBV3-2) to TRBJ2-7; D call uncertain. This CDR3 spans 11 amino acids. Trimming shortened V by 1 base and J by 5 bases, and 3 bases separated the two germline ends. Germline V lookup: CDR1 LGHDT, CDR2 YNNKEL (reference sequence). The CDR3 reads CASSQGNEQYF. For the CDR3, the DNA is TGTGCCAGCAGCCAAGGGAACGAGCAGTACTTC.

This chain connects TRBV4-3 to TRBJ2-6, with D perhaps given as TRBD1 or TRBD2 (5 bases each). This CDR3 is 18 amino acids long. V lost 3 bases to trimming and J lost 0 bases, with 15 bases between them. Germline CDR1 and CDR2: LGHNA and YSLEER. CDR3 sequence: CASSHHLSGTSGANVLTF. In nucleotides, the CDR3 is TGCGCCAGCAGCCATCACTTATCAGGGACCTCTGGGGCCAACGTCCTGACTTTC.

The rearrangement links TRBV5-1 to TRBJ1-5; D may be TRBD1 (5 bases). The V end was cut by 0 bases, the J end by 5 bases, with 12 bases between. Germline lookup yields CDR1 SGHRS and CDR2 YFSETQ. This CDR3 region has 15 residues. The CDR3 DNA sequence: TGCGCCAGCAGCTTGGGACAGCCGGGGGATCAGCCCCAGCATTTT. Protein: CASSLGQPGDQPQHF.

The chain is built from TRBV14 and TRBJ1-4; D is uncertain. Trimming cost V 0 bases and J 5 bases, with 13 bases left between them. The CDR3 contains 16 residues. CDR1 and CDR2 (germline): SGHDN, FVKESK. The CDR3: CASSQDFELDNEKLFF. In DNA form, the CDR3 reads TGTGCCAGCAGCCAAGATTTCGAGTTGGACAATGAAAAACTGTTTTTT.

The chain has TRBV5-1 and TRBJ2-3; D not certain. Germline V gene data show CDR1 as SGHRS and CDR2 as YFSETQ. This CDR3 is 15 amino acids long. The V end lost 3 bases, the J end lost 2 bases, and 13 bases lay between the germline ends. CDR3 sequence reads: CASSSYNSATDTQYF. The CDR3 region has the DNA TGCGCCAGCAGCTCCTATAACTCCGCCACAGATACGCAGTATTTT.

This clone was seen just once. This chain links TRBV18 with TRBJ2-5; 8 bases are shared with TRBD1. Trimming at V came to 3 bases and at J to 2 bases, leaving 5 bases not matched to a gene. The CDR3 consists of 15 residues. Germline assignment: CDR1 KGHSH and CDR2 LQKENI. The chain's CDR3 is CASSPLGQEQETQYF. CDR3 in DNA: TGTGCCAGCTCACCCCTGGGACAGGAACAAGAGACCCAGTACTTC.

CDR3 residues: CASSSGTVNSPLHF. Here the CDR3 DNA reads TGTGCCAGCAGCTCCGGGACAGTAAATTCACCCCTCCACTTT. The genes are TRBV5-5 and TRBJ1-6; 7 bases match TRBD1. Germline lookup yields CDR1 SGHKS and CDR2 YYEKEE (reference sequence). The J segment lost 7 bases and the V segment lost 3 bases, leaving 4 bases of the junction unmatched. The CDR3 totals 14 residues. Drawing the rest from reference TRBV5-5 and TRBJ1-6, the complete variable domain is DAGVTQSPTHLIKTRGQQVTLRCSPISGHKSVSWYQQVLGQGPQFIFQYYEKEERGRGNFPDRFSARQFPNYSSELNVNALLLGDSALYLCASSSGTVNSPLHFGNGTRLTVT.

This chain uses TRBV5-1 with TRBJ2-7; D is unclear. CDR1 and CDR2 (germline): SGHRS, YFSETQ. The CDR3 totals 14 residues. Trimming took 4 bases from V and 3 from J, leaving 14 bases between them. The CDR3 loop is CASSPGPEVYEQYV. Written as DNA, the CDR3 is TGCGCCAGCAGCCCAGGTCCTGAGGTCTACGAGCAGTACGTC.

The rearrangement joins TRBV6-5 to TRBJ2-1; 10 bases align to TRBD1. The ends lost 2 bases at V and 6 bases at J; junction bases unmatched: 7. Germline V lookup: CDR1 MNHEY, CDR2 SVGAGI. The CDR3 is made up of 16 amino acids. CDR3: CASSYPGQGVFNEQFF. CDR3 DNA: TGTGCCAGCAGTTACCCCGGACAGGGGGTCTTCAATGAGCAGTTCTTC.

The CDR3 loop is CASRQGGLNYTF. The CDR3 DNA sequence: TGTGCCAGCCGCCAGGGGGGTCTGAACTACACCTTC. This chain joins TRBV7-9 and TRBJ1-2, with 7 bases lining up with TRBD1. CDR1 and CDR2 (germline): SEHNR, FQNEAQ (reference sequence). This CDR3 has 12 residues. Losses at the gene ends were 8 bases for V and 10 bases for J; bases not matched to a gene: 10.

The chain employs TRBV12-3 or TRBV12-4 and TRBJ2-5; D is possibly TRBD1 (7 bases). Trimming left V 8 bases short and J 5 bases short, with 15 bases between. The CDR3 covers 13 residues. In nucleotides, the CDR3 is TGTGCCAGCGGGAACTCAGGGGGGGAGACCCAGTACTTC. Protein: CASGNSGGETQYF.

The CDR3: CATEIAGGNLDEQFF. The CDR3 DNA follows: TGTGCCACCGAAATAGCGGGAGGGAACTTGGATGAGCAGTTCTTC. The chain joins TRBV15 to TRBJ2-1; TRBD2 agrees at 11 bases. Germline V gene lookup returns CDR1 LNHNV and CDR2 YYDKDF (reference sequence). This CDR3 is built from 15 residues. V trimming: 8 bases; J trimming: 8 bases; junction bases outside the gene matches: 11.

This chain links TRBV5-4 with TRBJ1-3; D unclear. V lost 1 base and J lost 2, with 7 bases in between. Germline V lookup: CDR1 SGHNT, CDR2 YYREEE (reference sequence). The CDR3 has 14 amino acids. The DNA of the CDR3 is TGTGCCAGCAGCTTGTTGGGCGCTGGAAACACCATATATTTT. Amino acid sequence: CASSLLGAGNTIYF.

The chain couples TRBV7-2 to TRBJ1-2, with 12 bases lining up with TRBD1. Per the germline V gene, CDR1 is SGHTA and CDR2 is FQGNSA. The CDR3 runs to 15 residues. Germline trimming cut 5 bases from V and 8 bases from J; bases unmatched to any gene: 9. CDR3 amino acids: CASSRDRGQVVGYTF. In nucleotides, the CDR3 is TGTGCCAGCAGCAGGGACAGGGGGCAGGTGGTAGGCTACACCTTC.

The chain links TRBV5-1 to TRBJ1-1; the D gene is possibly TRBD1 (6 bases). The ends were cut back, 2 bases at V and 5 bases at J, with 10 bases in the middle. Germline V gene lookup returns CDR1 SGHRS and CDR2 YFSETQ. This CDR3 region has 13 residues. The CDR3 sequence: CASSLGRGTEAFF. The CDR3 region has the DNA TGCGCCAGCAGCTTAGGCAGGGGAACTGAAGCTTTCTTT.

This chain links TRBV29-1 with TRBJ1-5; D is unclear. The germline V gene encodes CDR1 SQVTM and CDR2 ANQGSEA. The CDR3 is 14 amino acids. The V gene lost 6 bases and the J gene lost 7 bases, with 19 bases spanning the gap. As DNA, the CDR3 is TGCAGCGTCGCCGCCGGGGATGTGAGGCAGCCCCAGCATTTT. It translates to CSVAAGDVRQPQHF.

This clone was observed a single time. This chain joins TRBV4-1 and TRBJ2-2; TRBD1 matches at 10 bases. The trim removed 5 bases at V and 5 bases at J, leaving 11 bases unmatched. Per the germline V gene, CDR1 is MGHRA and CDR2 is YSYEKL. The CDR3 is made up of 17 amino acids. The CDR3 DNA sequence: TGCGCCAGCAGCACGACAGGGGGCGCGTTCGGAACCGGGGAGCTGTTTTTT. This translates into CASSTTGGAFGTGELFF.

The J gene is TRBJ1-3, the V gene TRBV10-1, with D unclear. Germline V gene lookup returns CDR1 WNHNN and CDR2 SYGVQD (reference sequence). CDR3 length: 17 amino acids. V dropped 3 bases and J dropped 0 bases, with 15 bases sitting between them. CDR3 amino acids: CASSDGGGTISGNTIYF. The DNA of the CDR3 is TGCGCCAGCAGTGATGGAGGTGGAACGATCTCTGGAAACACCATATATTTT.

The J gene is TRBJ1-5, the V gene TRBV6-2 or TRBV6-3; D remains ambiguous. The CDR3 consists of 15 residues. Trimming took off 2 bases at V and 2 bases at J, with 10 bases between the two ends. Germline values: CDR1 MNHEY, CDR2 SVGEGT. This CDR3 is CASSYIGVGNQPQHF. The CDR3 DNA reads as TGTGCCAGCAGTTACATTGGGGTAGGCAATCAGCCCCAGCATTTT.